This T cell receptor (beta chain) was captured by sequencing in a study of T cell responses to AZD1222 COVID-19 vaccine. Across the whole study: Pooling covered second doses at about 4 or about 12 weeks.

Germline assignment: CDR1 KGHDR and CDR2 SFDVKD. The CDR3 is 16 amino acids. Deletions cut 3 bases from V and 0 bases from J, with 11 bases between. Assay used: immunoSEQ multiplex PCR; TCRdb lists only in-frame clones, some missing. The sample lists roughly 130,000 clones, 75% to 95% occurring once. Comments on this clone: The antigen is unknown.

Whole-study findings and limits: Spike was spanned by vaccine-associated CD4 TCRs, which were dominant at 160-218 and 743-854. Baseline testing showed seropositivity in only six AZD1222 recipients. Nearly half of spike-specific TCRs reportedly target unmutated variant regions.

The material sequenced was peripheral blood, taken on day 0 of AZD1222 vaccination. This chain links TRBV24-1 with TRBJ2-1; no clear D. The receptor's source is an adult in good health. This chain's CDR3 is CATSDPGRSSYNEQFF. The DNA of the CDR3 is TGTGCCACCAGTGATCCTGGACGGAGCTCCTACAATGAGCAGTTCTTC.